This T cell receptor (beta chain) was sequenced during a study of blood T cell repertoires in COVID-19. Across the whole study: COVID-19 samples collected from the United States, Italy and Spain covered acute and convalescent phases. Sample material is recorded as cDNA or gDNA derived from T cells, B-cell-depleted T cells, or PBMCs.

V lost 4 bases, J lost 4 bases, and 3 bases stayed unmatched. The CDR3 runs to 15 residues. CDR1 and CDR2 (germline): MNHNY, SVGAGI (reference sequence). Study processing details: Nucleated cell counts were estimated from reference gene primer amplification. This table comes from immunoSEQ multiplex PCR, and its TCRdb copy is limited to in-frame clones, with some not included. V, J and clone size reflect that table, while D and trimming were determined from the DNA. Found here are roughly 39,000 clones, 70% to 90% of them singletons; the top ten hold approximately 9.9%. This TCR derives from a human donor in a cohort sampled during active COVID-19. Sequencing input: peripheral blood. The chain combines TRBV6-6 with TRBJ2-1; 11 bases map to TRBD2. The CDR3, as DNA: TGTGCCAGCAGTTCTCTAGCGGGAGGTTACAATGAGCAGTTCTTC. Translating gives CASSSLAGGYNEQFF.